Below, 18 T cell receptor beta chains from the same sample are listed, as sequenced in a study of blood T cell repertoires in COVID-19. Sequencing used immunoSEQ multiplex PCR; TCRdb keeps in-frame clones, though not all of them. The table lists approximately 240,000 clones, 75% to 90% of them singletons. The sequencing sample was made of PBMCs or T cells enriched from blood (not recorded which). The receptors were sampled from a woman under 40 with acute COVID-19.

J is TRBJ2-3 and V is TRBV2, with no clear D. V shed 1 base and J shed 4 bases, with 9 bases lying between them. The CDR3 sequence is 14 residues long. Germline CDR1 and CDR2: SNHLY and FYNNEI. For the CDR3, the DNA is TGTGCCAGCAGTGAAGGCTCTAGTGCAGATACGCAGTATTTT. Translating gives CASSEGSSADTQYF. The full variable domain, completed using reference TRBV2 and TRBJ2-3, is EPEVTQTPSHQVTQMGQEVILRCVPISNHLYFYWYRQILGQKVEFLVSFYNNEISEKSEIFDDQFSVERPDGSNFTLKIRSTKLEDSAMYFCASSEGSSADTQYFGPGTRLTVL.

The chain recombines TRBV3-1 (or the pseudogene TRBV3-2) with TRBJ2-7; possible D gene TRBD2, 6 bases. From germline, CDR1 is LGHDT and CDR2 YNNKEL (reference sequence). This CDR3 is 14 amino acids long. Trimming pared 1 base from V and 7 bases from J, leaving 14 bases between. The CDR3: CASSQGGTSREQYF. DNA for the CDR3: TGTGCCAGCAGCCAAGGGGGGACTTCTCGGGAGCAGTACTTC.

This clone was found once. The chain has TRBV2 and TRBJ2-7; 9 nucleotides match TRBD2. CDR1 is SNHLY, CDR2 FYNNEI, per germline. With 6 bases clipped from V and 0 bases from J, the junction kept 6 bases outside the gene matches. This CDR3 spans 15 amino acids. The CDR3: CASRGTSPSSYEQYF. The CDR3 DNA reads TGTGCCAGCAGGGGGACTAGCCCTAGCTCCTACGAGCAGTACTTC. The full variable domain, in which reference TRBV2 and TRBJ2-7 provide the parts outside the CDR3, is EPEVTQTPSHQVTQMGQEVILRCVPISNHLYFYWYRQILGQKVEFLVSFYNNEISEKSEIFDDQFSVERPDGSNFTLKIRSTKLEDSAMYFCASRGTSPSSYEQYFGPGTRLTVT.

The chain links TRBV4-1 to TRBJ1-6; 7 bases are a match to TRBD1. The J segment lost 5 bases and the V segment lost 1 base, leaving 8 bases of the junction unmatched. The length of the CDR3 is 17 residues. The V gene's germline CDR1 is MGHRA and CDR2 YSYEKL. The CDR3 DNA reads as TGCGCCAGCAGCCAAGGAACTACGACAGGGAATAATTCACCCCTCCACTTT. Residues: CASSQGTTTGNNSPLHF.

V is TRBV28 and J is TRBJ1-1; tentatively, D is TRBD1 (6 bases). Germline-derived CDR1 and CDR2 are MDHEN and SYDVKM. This CDR3 is 15 amino acids long. V was pared by 6 bases and J by 11 bases, with 25 bases between. CDR3: CASSLPTGGKLMAFF. CDR3 nucleotides: TGTGCCAGCAGCTTGCCCACGGGGGGCAAATTGATGGCTTTCTTT.

V gene TRBV6-2 or TRBV6-3 combines with J gene TRBJ2-1; 7 bases agree with TRBD2. Germline CDR1 and CDR2: MNHEY and SVGEGT. There are 15 residues in the CDR3. V dropped 4 bases and J dropped 2; count of bases not matched to a gene: 5. CDR3 in DNA: TGTGCCAGCAGTTTACTAGCGACCCCCTACAATGAGCAGTTCTTC. Translating it yields CASSLLATPYNEQFF.

This clone was counted between two and nine times. V and J are TRBV16 and TRBJ2-2; D may be TRBD2 (5 bases). Germline V lookup: CDR1 KGHSY, CDR2 FQNENV. This CDR3 comprises 16 residues. The ends were cut back, 1 base at V and 4 bases at J, with 13 bases in the middle. The CDR3 nucleotides read TGTGCCAGCAGCCAATTCCCGGATGGGAGCACCGGGGAGCTGTTTTTT. This translates into CASSQFPDGSTGELFF.

This clone came up once. The V call is TRBV7-2, the J call TRBJ2-1; TRBD2 matches at 11 bases. Trimming took 0 bases from V and 6 from J; bases not matched to a gene: 4. The CDR3 has 16 residues. Germline CDR1 reads SGHTA; CDR2 reads FQGNSA. The CDR3: CASSLAPSGGSNEQFF. CDR3 coding DNA: TGTGCCAGCAGCTTAGCGCCTAGCGGGGGGAGCAATGAGCAGTTCTTC.

The chain is built from TRBV10-3 and TRBJ2-1; possibly TRBD1 for D (5 bases). V lost 10 bases and J 11 bases, leaving 27 bases between the germline ends. The CDR3 has 15 residues. Germline values: CDR1 ENHRY, CDR2 SYGVKD. The CDR3 loop reads CATRVKWSRASKQFF. The CDR3 DNA reads as TGTGCCACCAGGGTTAAGTGGTCCAGGGCATCTAAGCAGTTCTTC.

The chain carries TRBV5-1 and TRBJ2-3; 16 nucleotides align to TRBD2. The germline V gene encodes CDR1 SGHRS and CDR2 YFSETQ. The CDR3 is 20 residues long. V gave up 4 bases and J gave up 5 bases; unmatched junction bases: 16. The CDR3 coding sequence is TGCGCCAGCAGCCTGTTACCGGGACTAGCGGGGGGGACTTTAGAAGATACGCAGTATTTT. It yields the protein CASSLLPGLAGGTLEDTQYF.

The genes are TRBV5-1 and TRBJ2-2; TRBD2 agrees at 7 bases. J lost 3 bases, V lost 0 bases, and 2 bases had no gene match. Germline lookup yields CDR1 SGHRS and CDR2 YFSETQ. The CDR3 spans 15 residues. CDR3 loop: CASSLGTRYTGELFF. The CDR3 DNA sequence: TGCGCCAGCAGCTTGGGGACTAGATACACCGGGGAGCTGTTTTTT.

The chain carries TRBV24-1 and TRBJ1-6; tentatively, D is TRBD1 (6 bases). CDR1 KGHDR and CDR2 SFDVKD come from the germline V gene. This CDR3 comprises 17 residues. V was cut by 3 bases and J by 9 bases, with 20 bases left in between. The CDR3 DNA sequence: TGTGCCACCAGTGATCCTAAAGACAGGATTTCTGGTTCACCCCTCCACTTT. Translating it yields CATSDPKDRISGSPLHF.

The V and J genes are TRBV2 and TRBJ1-1; D unclear. CDR1 SNHLY and CDR2 FYNNEI come from the germline V gene. This CDR3 has 13 residues. Trimming shortened V by 7 bases and J by 0 bases, and 9 bases separated the two germline ends. In DNA, the CDR3 is TGTGCCAGCATGCGGTATCTGAACACTGAAGCTTTCTTT. It is translated as CASMRYLNTEAFF.

The chain has TRBV27 and TRBJ2-5; a weak D match, TRBD1 (6 bases). The ends were cut back, 1 base at V and 6 bases at J, with 15 bases in the middle. The CDR3 length is 15 residues. Germline V CDR1 and CDR2: MNHEY, SMNVEV (reference sequence). CDR3 nucleotides: TGTGCCAGCAGTTTATGGGTGGGCAGGGGACAGACCCAGTACTTC. Translated, it gives CASSLWVGRGQTQYF.

This chain joins TRBV2 and TRBJ2-1, with a tentative D call TRBD2 (5 bases). V lost 0 bases, J lost 6 bases, and 15 bases lay in between. Germline V gene sequence: CDR1 SNHLY, CDR2 FYNNEI. CDR3 length equals 16 residues. The CDR3 loop is CASSEARIGNLNEQFF. CDR3 bases: TGTGCCAGCAGTGAAGCGCGTATCGGGAATCTCAATGAGCAGTTCTTC.

The genes are TRBV5-1 and TRBJ1-1, with D tentatively TRBD1 (5 bases). Trimming took 0 bases from V and 4 from J, leaving 10 bases between them. CDR1 and CDR2 (germline): SGHRS, YFSETQ. The CDR3 has 14 amino acids. The CDR3 reads CASSLAGHSTEAFF. CDR3 coding DNA: TGCGCCAGCAGCTTGGCCGGACATTCCACTGAAGCTTTCTTT.

The gene calls are TRBV9 and TRBJ2-1; D is perhaps TRBD2 (5 bases). V dropped 2 bases and J dropped 5 bases, with 11 bases sitting between them. The CDR3 is made up of 14 amino acids. Germline CDR1 and CDR2: SGDLS and YYNGEE. CDR3 sequence (DNA): TGTGCCAGCAGCGTTTTCGAGGGAAACAATGAGCAGTTCTTC. Translation: CASSVFEGNNEQFF.

The chain combines TRBV7-2 with TRBJ2-3; 15 bases agree with TRBD2. The germline V gene encodes CDR1 SGHTA and CDR2 FQGNSA. V lost 3 bases, J lost 6 bases, and 4 bases stayed unmatched. The CDR3 sequence is 16 residues long. The CDR3 reads CASSLTGTSGRDTQYF. The CDR3 DNA reads TGTGCCAGCAGCTTGACCGGGACTAGCGGGAGGGATACGCAGTATTTT.